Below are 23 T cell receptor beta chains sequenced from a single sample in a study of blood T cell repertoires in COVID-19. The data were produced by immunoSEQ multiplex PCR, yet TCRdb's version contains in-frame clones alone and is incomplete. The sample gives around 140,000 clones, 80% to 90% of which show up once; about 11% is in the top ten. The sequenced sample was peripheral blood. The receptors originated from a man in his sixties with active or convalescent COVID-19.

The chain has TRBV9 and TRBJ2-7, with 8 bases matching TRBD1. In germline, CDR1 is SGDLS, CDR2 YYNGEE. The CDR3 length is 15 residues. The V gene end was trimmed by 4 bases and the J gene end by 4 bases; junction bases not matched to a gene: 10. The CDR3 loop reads CASSPYQGASYEQYF. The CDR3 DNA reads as TGTGCCAGCAGCCCCTATCAGGGGGCCTCGTACGAGCAGTACTTC.

The CDR3 reads CATSRVGTGSEKLFF. The CDR3 coding sequence is TGTGCCACCAGCAGAGTTGGGACAGGGAGTGAAAAACTGTTTTTT. The rearrangement links TRBV15 to TRBJ1-4, with 9 bases aligning to TRBD1. Per the germline V gene, CDR1 is LNHNV and CDR2 is YYDKDF (reference sequence). Germline trimming cut 1 base from V and 7 bases from J; bases unmatched to any gene: 4. The CDR3 covers 15 residues.

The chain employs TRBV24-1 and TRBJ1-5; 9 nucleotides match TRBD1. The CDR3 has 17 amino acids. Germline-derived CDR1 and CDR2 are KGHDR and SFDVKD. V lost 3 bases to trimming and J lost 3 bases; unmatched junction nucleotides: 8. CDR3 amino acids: CATSDPRTGEANQPQHF. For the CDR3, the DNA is TGTGCCACCAGTGATCCCCGGACAGGGGAGGCCAATCAGCCCCAGCATTTT.

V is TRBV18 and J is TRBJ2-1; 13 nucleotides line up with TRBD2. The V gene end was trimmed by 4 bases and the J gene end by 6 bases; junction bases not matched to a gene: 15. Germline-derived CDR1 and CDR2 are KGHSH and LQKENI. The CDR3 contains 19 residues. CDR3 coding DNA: TGTGCCAGCTCACGGACGGGACGCCGGACTAGCGGGAGACTCAATGAGCAGTTCTTC. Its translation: CASSRTGRRTSGRLNEQFF.

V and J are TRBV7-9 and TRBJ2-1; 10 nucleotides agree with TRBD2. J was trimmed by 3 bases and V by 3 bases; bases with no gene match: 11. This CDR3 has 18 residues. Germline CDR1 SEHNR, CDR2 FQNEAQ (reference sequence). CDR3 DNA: TGTGCCAGCAGCTTGGTTGAAAGAGCGGGAGGGTACTACAATGAGCAGTTCTTC. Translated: CASSLVERAGGYYNEQFF.

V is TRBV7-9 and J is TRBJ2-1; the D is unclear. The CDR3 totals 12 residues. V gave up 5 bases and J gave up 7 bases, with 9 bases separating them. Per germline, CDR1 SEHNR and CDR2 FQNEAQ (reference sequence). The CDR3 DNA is TGTGCCAGCAGCCCCAGACTGAATGAGCAGTTCTTC. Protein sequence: CASSPRLNEQFF.

CDR3 bases: TGTGCCATCAGTGAGGTGGGGGGGCTGAGCTCCTACAATGAGCAGTTCTTC. Protein sequence: CAISEVGGLSSYNEQFF. The J gene is TRBJ2-1, the V gene TRBV10-3; TRBD2 is a possible D gene (7 bases). Germline V gives CDR1 ENHRY, CDR2 SYGVKD. The CDR3 has 17 amino acids. The V gene lost 2 bases and the J gene lost 0 bases, with 14 bases spanning the gap.

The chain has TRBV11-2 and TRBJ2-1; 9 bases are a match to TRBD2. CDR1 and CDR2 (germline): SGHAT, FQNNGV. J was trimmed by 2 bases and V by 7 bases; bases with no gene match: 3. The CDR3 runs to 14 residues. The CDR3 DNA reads TGTGCCAGCACTGGCGGGAGGGCCTACAATGAGCAGTTCTTC. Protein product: CASTGGRAYNEQFF. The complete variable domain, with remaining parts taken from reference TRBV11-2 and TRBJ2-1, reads EAGVAQSPRYKIIEKRQSVAFWCNPISGHATLYWYQQILGQGPKLLIQFQNNGVVDDSQLPKDRFSAERLKGVDSTLKIQPAKLEDSAVYLCASTGGRAYNEQFFGPGTRLTVL.

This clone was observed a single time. The CDR3 nucleotides read TGTGCCAGCAGCGCAGTCGGGGGTCCAGGGACCTACGAGCAGTACTTC. It is translated as CASSAVGGPGTYEQYF. This rearrangement joins TRBV11-2 to TRBJ2-7, with D possibly matching TRBD2 (6 bases). Germline-derived CDR1 and CDR2 are SGHAT and FQNNGV. The CDR3 length is 16 residues. Trimming shortened V by 5 bases and J by 2 bases, and 19 bases separated the two germline ends.

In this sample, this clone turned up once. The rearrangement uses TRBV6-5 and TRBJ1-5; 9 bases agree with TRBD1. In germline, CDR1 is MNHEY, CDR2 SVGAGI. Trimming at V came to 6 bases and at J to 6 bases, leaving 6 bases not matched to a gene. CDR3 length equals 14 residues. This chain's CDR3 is CASRPGQGGQPQHF. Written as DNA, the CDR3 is TGTGCCAGCAGGCCGGGACAGGGAGGTCAGCCCCAGCATTTT.

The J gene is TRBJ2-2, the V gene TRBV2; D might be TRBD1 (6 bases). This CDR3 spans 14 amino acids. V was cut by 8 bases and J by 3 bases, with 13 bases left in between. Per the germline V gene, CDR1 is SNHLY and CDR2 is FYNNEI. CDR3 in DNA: TGTGCCAGCGGGGGTGGACAGTACACCGGGGAGCTGTTTTTT. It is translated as CASGGGQYTGELFF.

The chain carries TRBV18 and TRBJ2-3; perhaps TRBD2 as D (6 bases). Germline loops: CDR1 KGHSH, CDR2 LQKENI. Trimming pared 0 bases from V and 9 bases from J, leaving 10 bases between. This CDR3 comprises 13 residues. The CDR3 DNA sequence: TGTGCCAGCTCACCACCCGAGGGGAGGACGCAGTATTTT. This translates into CASSPPEGRTQYF.

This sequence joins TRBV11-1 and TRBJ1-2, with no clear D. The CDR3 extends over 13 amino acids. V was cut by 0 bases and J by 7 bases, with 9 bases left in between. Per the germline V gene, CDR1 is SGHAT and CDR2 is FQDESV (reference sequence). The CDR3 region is CASSLAEGSGYTF. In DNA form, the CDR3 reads TGTGCCAGCAGCTTAGCGGAGGGAAGTGGCTACACCTTC.

CDR3 residues: CASSVGQSQETQYF. The CDR3 DNA reads TGTGCCAGCAGCGTAGGGCAGTCACAAGAGACCCAGTACTTC. This chain uses TRBV9 with TRBJ2-5; the D is unclear. The CDR3 contains 14 residues. Germline loops: CDR1 SGDLS, CDR2 YYNGEE. The germline V and J ends were trimmed by 0 bases and 2 bases, with 8 bases remaining between them. Full variable domain (outside the CDR3, taken from reference TRBV9 and TRBJ2-5): DSGVTQTPKHLITATGQRVTLRCSPRSGDLSVYWYQQSLDQGLQFLIQYYNGEERAKGNILERFSAQQFPDLHSELNLSSLELGDSALYFCASSVGQSQETQYFGPGTRLLVL.

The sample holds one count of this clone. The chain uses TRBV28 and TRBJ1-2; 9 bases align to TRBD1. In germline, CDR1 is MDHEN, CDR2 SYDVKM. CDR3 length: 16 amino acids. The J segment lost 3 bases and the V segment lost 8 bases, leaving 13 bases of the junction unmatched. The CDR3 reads CASPAEDRGGYYGYTF. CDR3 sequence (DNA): TGTGCCAGCCCCGCCGAGGACAGGGGAGGCTACTATGGCTACACCTTC.

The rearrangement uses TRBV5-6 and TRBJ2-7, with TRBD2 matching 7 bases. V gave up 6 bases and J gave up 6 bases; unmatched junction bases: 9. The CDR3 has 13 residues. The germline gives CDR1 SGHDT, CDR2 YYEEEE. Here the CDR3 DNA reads TGTGCCAGCACCTGGGACTACAGTTCCGAGCAGTACTTC. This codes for CASTWDYSSEQYF.

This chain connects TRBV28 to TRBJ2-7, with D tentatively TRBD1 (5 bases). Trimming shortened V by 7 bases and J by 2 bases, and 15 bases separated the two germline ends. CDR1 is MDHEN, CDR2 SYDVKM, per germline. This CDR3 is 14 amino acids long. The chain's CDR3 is CASTTQGSPYEQYF. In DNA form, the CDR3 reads TGTGCCAGCACCACTCAGGGATCCCCCTACGAGCAGTACTTC.

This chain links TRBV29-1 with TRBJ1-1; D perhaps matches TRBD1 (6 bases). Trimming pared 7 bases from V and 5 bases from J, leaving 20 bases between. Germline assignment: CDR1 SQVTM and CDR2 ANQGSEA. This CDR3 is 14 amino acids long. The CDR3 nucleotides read TGCAGCGCCCGCGGGGGGCTCGAATGGACTGAAGCTTTCTTT. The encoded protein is CSARGGLEWTEAFF.

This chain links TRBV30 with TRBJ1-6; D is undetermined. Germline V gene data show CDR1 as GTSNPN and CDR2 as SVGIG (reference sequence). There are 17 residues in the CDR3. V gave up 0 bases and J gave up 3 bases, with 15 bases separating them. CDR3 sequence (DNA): TGTGCCTGGAGTGTACAAGCGTCCTCCCGCTATAATTCACCCCTCCACTTT. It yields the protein CAWSVQASSRYNSPLHF.

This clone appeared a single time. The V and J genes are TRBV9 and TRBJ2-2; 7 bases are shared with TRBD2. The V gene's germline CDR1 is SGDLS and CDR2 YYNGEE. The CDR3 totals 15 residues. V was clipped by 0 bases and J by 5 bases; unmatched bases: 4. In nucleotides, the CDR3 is TGTGCCAGCAGCGTAGAACCCGGGAGGACCGGGGAGCTGTTTTTT. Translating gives CASSVEPGRTGELFF.

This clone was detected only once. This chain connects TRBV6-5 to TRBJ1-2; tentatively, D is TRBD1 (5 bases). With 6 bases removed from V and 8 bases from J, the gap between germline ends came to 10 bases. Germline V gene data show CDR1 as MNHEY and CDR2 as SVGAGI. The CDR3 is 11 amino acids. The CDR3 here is CASRVGVGYTF. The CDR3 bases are TGTGCCAGCAGGGTAGGGGTCGGCTACACCTTC.

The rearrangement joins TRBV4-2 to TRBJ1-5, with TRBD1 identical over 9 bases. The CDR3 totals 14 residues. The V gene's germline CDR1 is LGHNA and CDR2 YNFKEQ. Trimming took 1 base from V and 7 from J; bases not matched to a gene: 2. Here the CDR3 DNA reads TGTGCCAGCAGCCAAGCGGGACAGGGCCAGCCCCAGCATTTT. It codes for CASSQAGQGQPQHF.

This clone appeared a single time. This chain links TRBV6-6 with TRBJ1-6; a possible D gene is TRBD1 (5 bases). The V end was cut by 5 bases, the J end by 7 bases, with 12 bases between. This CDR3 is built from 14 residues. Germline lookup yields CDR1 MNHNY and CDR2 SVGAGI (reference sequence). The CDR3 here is CASSLVAGNSPLHF. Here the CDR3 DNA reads TGTGCCAGCAGTCTTGTTGCAGGGAATTCACCCCTCCACTTT.